These T cell receptor beta chains were read from a single sample in a study of blood T cell repertoires in COVID-19. Profiled with immunoSEQ multiplex PCR; TCRdb holds only in-frame clones, not every one. The sample lists about 240,000 clones, roughly 80% occurring once. The sequenced sample was PBMCs or T cells enriched from blood (not recorded which). The receptors derive from a woman in her forties who had been exposed to COVID-19. Each CDR3 is given with its conserved first and last residue. The D gene is left open where the match is weak. Clone size is shown for a subset of rows, as once, few, many or a class of expanded clone.

v_call	clone_size	d_call	j_call	cdr3_length	cdr3_nt	cdr3_aa
TRBV2	.	.	TRBJ1-1	13	TGTGCCAGCAGAGGGGAATCCCCACCTGAAGCTTTCTTT	CASRGESPPEAFF
TRBV4-1	.	.	TRBJ1-3	18	TGCGCCAGCAGCCAAGTACAGGGAGGGCTGCCCTCTGGAAACACCATATATTTT	CASSQVQGGLPSGNTIYF
TRBV2	.	.	TRBJ1-1	14	TGTGCCAGCAGTGACCCAGGGCTTGGCACTGAAGCTTTCTTT	CASSDPGLGTEAFF
TRBV28	.	.	TRBJ2-7	17	TGTGCCAGCAGTCCCCTAGAGACACCTCCACGGGGCTACGAGCAGTACTTC	CASSPLETPPRGYEQYF
TRBV7-9	few	TRBD1	TRBJ2-1	12	TGTGCCAGCAGCTTATCAGGGGGTGAGCAGTTCTTC	CASSLSGGEQFF
TRBV12-3/TRBV12-4	.	.	TRBJ1-3	13	TGTGCCACCGAACCTAACTCTGGAAACACCATATATTTT	CATEPNSGNTIYF
TRBV19	.	TRBD1	TRBJ1-1	15	TGTGCCAGTAGTAGGATGGACAGGGACAACACTGAAGCTTTCTTT	CASSRMDRDNTEAFF
TRBV19	.	TRBD2	TRBJ2-1	16	TGTGCCAGTAGTCCCCCCCAAGCGGGGGGGCCCAATGAGCAGTTCTTC	CASSPPQAGGPNEQFF
TRBV5-1	.	.	TRBJ2-4	16	TGCGCCAGCAGCTTAGGGACAAACCAGAGGGGAAACATTCAGTACTTC	CASSLGTNQRGNIQYF
TRBV29-1	.	.	TRBJ1-2	15	TGCAGCGTTGAAGATGGAGCAACATCCCTCTATGGCTACACCTTC	CSVEDGATSLYGYTF
TRBV27	.	.	TRBJ1-1	15	TGTGCCAGCAGTTTGGTAACAGATTTCAACACTGAAGCTTTCTTT	CASSLVTDFNTEAFF
TRBV7-2	once	.	TRBJ2-7	16	TGTGCCAGCAGCTTAGCCGGGCCGCCGAGGGCCTACGAGCAGTACTTC	CASSLAGPPRAYEQYF
TRBV12-3/TRBV12-4	.	.	TRBJ1-2	13	TGTGCCAGCAGTTTAGCGGGGGGTGGCGGCTACACCTTC	CASSLAGGGGYTF
TRBV3-1/TRBV3-2	.	TRBD1	TRBJ1-6	15	TGTGCCAGCAGCCAGACAGGGGGATGGAATTCACCCCTCCACTTT	CASSQTGGWNSPLHF
TRBV5-6	once	.	TRBJ1-1	15	TGTGCCAGCAGCTTTCAGTCCAGGTGGAACACTGAAGCTTTCTTT	CASSFQSRWNTEAFF
TRBV12-3/TRBV12-4	.	.	TRBJ2-7	13	TGTGCCAGCAGTTTAGGGGTCGGGAGCGAGCAGTACTTC	CASSLGVGSEQYF
TRBV19	.	.	TRBJ1-2	16	TGTGCCAGTAGTATTCGACAGACAGCTTTTAACTATGGCTACACCTTC	CASSIRQTAFNYGYTF
TRBV6-2/TRBV6-3	.	TRBD1	TRBJ2-2	15	TGTGCCAGCAGACCTACAGGGGCGGGCACCGGGGAGCTGTTTTTT	CASRPTGAGTGELFF
TRBV7-8	once	TRBD1	TRBJ1-2	12	TGTGCCAGCAGCCGGGACAGCTATGGCTACACCTTC	CASSRDSYGYTF
TRBV5-5	.	TRBD1	TRBJ2-2	14	TGTGCCAGCAGCTCTGACAGGGGAGGTGGGGAGCTGTTTTTT	CASSSDRGGGELFF
TRBV5-1	.	TRBD1	TRBJ2-2	16	TGCGCCAGTCGACAGGGGGGTGTAGAAAGGACCGGGGAGCTGTTTTTT	CASRQGGVERTGELFF
TRBV6-1	.	.	TRBJ1-5	15	TGTGCCAGCAGTTGGACAGACAGTAGCAATCAGCCCCAGCATTTT	CASSWTDSSNQPQHF
TRBV5-4	.	.	TRBJ1-6	12	TGTGCCAGCAGGGACACTAATTCACCCCTCCACTTT	CASRDTNSPLHF
TRBV4-3	.	TRBD1	TRBJ1-2	16	TGCGCCAGCAGCCAAGAGTACGCGGCAGGGGGCTATGGCTACACCTTC	CASSQEYAAGGYGYTF
TRBV5-4	.	.	TRBJ1-1	15	TGTGCCAGCAGCCGTTCGAGTGAGGGGAACACTGAAGCTTTCTTT	CASSRSSEGNTEAFF
TRBV28	.	TRBD1	TRBJ1-1	16	TGTGCCAGCAGTTCCTCCCAGGGGGCAGGGTGGACTGAAGCTTTCTTT	CASSSSQGAGWTEAFF
TRBV4-2	.	TRBD2	TRBJ2-3	18	TGTGCCAGCAGCCAAGAAGGCAAGACTAGCGGGTCAACAGATACGCAGTATTTT	CASSQEGKTSGSTDTQYF
TRBV19	few	TRBD1	TRBJ1-1	19	TGTGCCAGTAGTATAGAGAACGCCGGGACAGGGGGCAGGGGCACTGAAGCTTTCTTT	CASSIENAGTGGRGTEAFF
TRBV2	many	.	TRBJ1-1	14	TGTGCCAGCAAACCCCAGGGGAAGGACACTGAAGCTTTCTTT	CASKPQGKDTEAFF
TRBV9	.	TRBD2	TRBJ2-2	15	TGTGCCAGCACCGGGCGCAGCGGGGTTACAAGGGAGCTGTTTTTT	CASTGRSGVTRELFF
TRBV5-6	.	.	TRBJ2-5	14	TGTGCCAGCAGCTTCCCGGGAGACCAAGAGACCCAGTACTTC	CASSFPGDQETQYF
TRBV9	.	TRBD2	TRBJ2-3	14	TGTGCCAGCGGTACCGGGACTAGCCCAGATACGCAGTATTTT	CASGTGTSPDTQYF
TRBV12-3/TRBV12-4	.	.	TRBJ1-2	13	TGTGCCAGCAGTTTGCTCGCCCCGAGAGGCTACACCTTC	CASSLLAPRGYTF
TRBV7-2	.	.	TRBJ1-1	12	TGTGCCAGCAGCCCTGGCGGGGTCGAAGCTTTCTTT	CASSPGGVEAFF
TRBV15	.	TRBD2	TRBJ2-2	15	TGTGCCACCAGCAGTGGACTAGCTGGAACCGGGGAGCTGTTTTTT	CATSSGLAGTGELFF
TRBV4-1	.	.	TRBJ2-1	15	TGCGCCAGCAGCCAAGCGGGGGGCCTTGTTTATGAGCAGTTCTTC	CASSQAGGLVYEQFF
TRBV4-1	.	.	TRBJ1-3	15	TGCGCCAGCAGCCAAGCAGGGTCATCTGGAAACACCATATATTTT	CASSQAGSSGNTIYF